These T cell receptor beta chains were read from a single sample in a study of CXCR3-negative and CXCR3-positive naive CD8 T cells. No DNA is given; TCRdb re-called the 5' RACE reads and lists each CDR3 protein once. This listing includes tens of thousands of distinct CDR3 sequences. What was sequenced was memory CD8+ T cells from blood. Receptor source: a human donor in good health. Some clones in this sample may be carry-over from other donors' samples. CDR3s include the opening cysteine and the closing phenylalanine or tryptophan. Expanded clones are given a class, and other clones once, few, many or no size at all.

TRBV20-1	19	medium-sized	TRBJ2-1	CSARAPSGIAEYSYNEQFF
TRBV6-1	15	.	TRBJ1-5	CASSEAGTGAQPQRF
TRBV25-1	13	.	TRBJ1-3	CASSAGSGNTIYF
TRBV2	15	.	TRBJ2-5	CASSDSGVGGETQYF
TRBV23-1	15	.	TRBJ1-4	CASSQSLQPNEKLFF
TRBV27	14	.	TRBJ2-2	CASGGQGDTGELFF
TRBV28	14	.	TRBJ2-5	CASSSGRNVETQYF
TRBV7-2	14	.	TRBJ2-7	CASTRGDIDYEQYF
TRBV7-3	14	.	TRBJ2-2	CASSLYGLSGELFF
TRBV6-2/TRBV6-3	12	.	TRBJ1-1	CASSYQGSEAFF
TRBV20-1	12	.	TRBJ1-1	CSARVGVTEAFF
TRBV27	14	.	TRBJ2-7	CASSMSGLYYEQYF
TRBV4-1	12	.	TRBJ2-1	CASSQVSNEQFF
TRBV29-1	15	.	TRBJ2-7	CSVESYERGSYEQYF
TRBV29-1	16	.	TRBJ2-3	CSVERLRTGSTDTQYF
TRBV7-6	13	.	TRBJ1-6	CASSLDYNSPLHF
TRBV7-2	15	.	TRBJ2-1	CASSLRLAGHNEQFF
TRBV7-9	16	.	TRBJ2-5	CASSSPSLADQETQYF
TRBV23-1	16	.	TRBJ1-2	CASSLLTPGQGSGYTF
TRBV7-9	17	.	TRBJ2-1	CASSYVSSSGGNNEQFF
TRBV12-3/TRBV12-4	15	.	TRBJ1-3	CAGVQGSSSGNTIYF
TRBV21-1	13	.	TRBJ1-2	CASSSTDVYGYTF
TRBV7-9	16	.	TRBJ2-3	CASSLALAGQADTQYF
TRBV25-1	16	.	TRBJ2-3	CASSESTGGSTDTQYF
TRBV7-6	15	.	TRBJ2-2	CASSFGTANTGELFF
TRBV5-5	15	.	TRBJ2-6	CASSLSVSGANVLTF
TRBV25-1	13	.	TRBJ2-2	CASSSRQTGELFF
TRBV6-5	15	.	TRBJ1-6	CASSLNGGTNSPLHF
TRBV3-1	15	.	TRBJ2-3	CASSPGQGGTDTQYF
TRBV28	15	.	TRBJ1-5	CASSPIGGVLQPQHF
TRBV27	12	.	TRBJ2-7	CASAGSSYEQYF
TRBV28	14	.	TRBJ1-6	CASSPEVHRSPLHF
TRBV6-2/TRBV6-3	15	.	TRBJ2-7	CASSRPGTPVYEQYF
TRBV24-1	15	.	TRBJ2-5	CATSDLGLESETQYF
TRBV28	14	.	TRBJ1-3	CASSFPDSGNTIYF
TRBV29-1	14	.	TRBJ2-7	CSVEVAGGVYEQYF